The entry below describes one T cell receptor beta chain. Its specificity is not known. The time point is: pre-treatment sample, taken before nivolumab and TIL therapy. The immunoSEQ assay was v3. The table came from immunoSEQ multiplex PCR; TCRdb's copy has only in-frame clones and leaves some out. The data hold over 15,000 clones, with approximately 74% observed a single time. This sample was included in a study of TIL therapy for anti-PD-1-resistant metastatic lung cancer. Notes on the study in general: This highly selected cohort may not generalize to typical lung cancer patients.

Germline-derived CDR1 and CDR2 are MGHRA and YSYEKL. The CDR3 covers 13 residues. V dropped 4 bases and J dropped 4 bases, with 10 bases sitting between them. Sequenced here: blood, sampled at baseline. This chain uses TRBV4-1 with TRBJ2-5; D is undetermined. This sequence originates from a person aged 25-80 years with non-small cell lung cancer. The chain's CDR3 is CASSPRLVETQYF. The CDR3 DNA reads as TGCGCCAGCAGCCCGCGTCTAGTAGAGACCCAGTACTTC.